The 17 T cell receptor beta chains reported below all come from one sample, sequenced in a study of cytomegalovirus exposure and HLA in healthy donors. The method was immunoSEQ multiplex PCR; TCRdb's version includes in-frame clones alone and lacks a portion of them. The sample comprises under 250,000 clones, 83% of which are singletons, and 5.5% to 6.5% rests with the top ten. Sample: PBMCs. These TCRs come from a woman aged 18-30 years in good health and CMV-seronegative.

The chain has TRBV5-1 and TRBJ2-7; 8 nucleotides align to TRBD2. The CDR3 is made up of 15 amino acids. J lost 1 base, V lost 0 bases, and 3 bases had no gene match. From germline, CDR1 is SGHRS and CDR2 YFSETQ. Written as DNA, the CDR3 is TGCGCCAGCAGCTTGGTCGCTAGCGGGTCCTACGAGCAGTACTTC. It specifies CASSLVASGSYEQYF.

This clone was counted a few times. V and J are TRBV7-9 and TRBJ1-2, with D unresolved. CDR1 SEHNR and CDR2 FQNEAQ come from the germline V gene (reference sequence). The CDR3 is 12 amino acids. The DNA for the CDR3 is TGTGCGGGTGCGGAGACTAACTATGGCTACACCTTC. Its translation: CAGAETNYGYTF.

This clone was counted once. The chain has TRBV25-1 and TRBJ2-7; 8 positions agree with TRBD1. The CDR3 has 11 amino acids. J gave up 4 bases and V 8 bases, and 1 base lay outside the gene matches. Germline V CDR1 and CDR2: MGHDK, SYGVNS. The CDR3 region is CASGQGYEQYF. DNA of the CDR3: TGTGCCAGCGGACAGGGTTACGAGCAGTACTTC.

The chain combines TRBV5-1 with TRBJ2-6; TRBD1 might be the D (6 bases). The CDR3 is 15 amino acids. CDR1 is SGHRS, CDR2 YFSETQ, per germline. Between the trimmed V and J ends, which lost 9 bases and 0 bases, there was a span of 13 bases. As DNA, the CDR3 is TGCGCCACCCAGACAGGAAACTCTGGGGCCAACGTCCTGACTTTC. As protein: CATQTGNSGANVLTF. The variable domain in full, with the rest retrieved from reference TRBV5-1 and TRBJ2-6, is KAGVTQTPRYLIKTRGQQVTLSCSPISGHRSVSWYQQTPGQGLQFLFEYFSETQRNKGNFPGRFSGRQFSNSRSEMNVSTLELGDSALYLCATQTGNSGANVLTFGAGSRLTVL.

This rearrangement joins TRBV9 to TRBJ1-2; D gene uncertain. V was pared by 0 bases and J by 3 bases, with 12 bases between. Germline V gene data show CDR1 as SGDLS and CDR2 as YYNGEE. The CDR3 runs 15 residues. The chain's CDR3 is CASSVGGGPDYGYTF. CDR3 coding DNA: TGTGCCAGCAGCGTAGGGGGAGGGCCCGACTATGGCTACACCTTC.

The chain employs TRBV6-5 and TRBJ2-3, with 7 bases matching TRBD2. V was clipped by 10 bases and J by 3 bases; unmatched bases: 7. This CDR3 spans 13 amino acids. Germline CDR1 is MNHEY and CDR2 is SVGAGI. CDR3 DNA sequence: TGTGCCACCAAGCGGGGCAGGACAGATACGCAGTATTTT. This codes for CATKRGRTDTQYF.

Comment on this clone: Other DNA variants within this sample encode the same CDR3. The V call is TRBV6-5, the J call TRBJ2-3; D gene uncertain. The germline V and J ends were trimmed by 8 bases and 4 bases, with 10 bases remaining between them. The CDR3 totals 12 residues. Germline assignment: CDR1 MNHEY and CDR2 SVGAGI. This CDR3 reads CASGRGPDTQYF. CDR3 sequence (DNA): TGTGCCAGCGGGCGTGGGCCAGATACGCAGTATTTT.

V and J are TRBV28 and TRBJ1-5; no clear D gene. The CDR3 consists of 14 residues. With 1 base removed from V and 0 bases from J, the gap between germline ends came to 4 bases. The germline gives CDR1 MDHEN, CDR2 SYDVKM. The CDR3 spells CASSLLSSNQPQHF. The CDR3 nucleotides are TGTGCCAGCAGTTTATTAAGTAGCAATCAGCCCCAGCATTTT.

In its sample, this clone was seen a few times. The V gene is TRBV7-8, the J gene TRBJ1-4, with D uncertain. The germline V gene has CDR1 SGHVS and CDR2 FQNEAQ. This CDR3 contains 17 residues. V shed 5 bases and J shed 2 bases, with 18 bases lying between them. Here the CDR3 DNA reads TGTGCCAGCAGCCTTAGTGTTCCCCGGTCGACTAATGAAAAACTGTTTTTT. Protein sequence: CASSLSVPRSTNEKLFF. The variable domain in full, completed from reference TRBV7-8 and TRBJ1-4, reads GAGVSQSPRYKVAKRGQDVALRCDPISGHVSLFWYQQALGQGPEFLTYFQNEAQLDKSGLPSDRFFAERPEGSVSTLKIQRTQQEDSAVYLCASSLSVPRSTNEKLFFGSGTQLSVL.

The rearrangement uses TRBV2 and TRBJ2-7; TRBD1 agrees at 9 bases. In germline, CDR1 is SNHLY, CDR2 FYNNEI. CDR3 length: 12 residues. V lost 9 bases to trimming and J lost 2 bases; unmatched junction nucleotides: 2. In DNA, the CDR3 is TGTGCCAGTAGGGACAGGGCCTACGAGCAGTACTTC. Protein: CASRDRAYEQYF.

The V call is TRBV2, the J call TRBJ1-5; D gene uncertain. CDR1 SNHLY and CDR2 FYNNEI come from the germline V gene. This CDR3 is built from 15 residues. V was pared by 3 bases and J by 6 bases, with 15 bases between. The CDR3 here is CASSDRPEVGQPQHF. In DNA form, the CDR3 reads TGTGCCAGCAGTGATCGTCCGGAGGTAGGTCAGCCCCAGCATTTT.

The genes are TRBV4-1 and TRBJ1-1, with a tentative D call TRBD1 (5 bases). Trimming took 1 base from V and 8 from J, leaving 14 bases between them. The CDR3 is 14 residues long. Germline lookup yields CDR1 MGHRA and CDR2 YSYEKL. The CDR3 sequence: CASSQGPGGEEAFF. The CDR3 DNA reads TGCGCCAGCAGCCAAGGCCCCGGGGGAGAGGAAGCTTTCTTT.

This sequence joins TRBV30 and TRBJ1-4; D perhaps matches TRBD1 (6 bases). Germline V gives CDR1 GTSNPN, CDR2 SVGIG (reference sequence). This CDR3 is 16 amino acids long. Trimming left V 4 bases short and J 6 bases short, with 21 bases between. Here the CDR3 DNA reads TGTGCCTGGAAAACACATTACACAGGGCCCTATGAAAAACTGTTTTTT. Amino acids: CAWKTHYTGPYEKLFF.

This clone was seen just once. The chain carries TRBV6-1 and TRBJ2-1; D possibly corresponds to TRBD1 (5 bases). V lost 7 bases to trimming and J lost 6 bases, with 16 bases between them. The germline V gene has CDR1 MNHNS and CDR2 SASEGT. The length of the CDR3 is 14 residues. CDR3 coding DNA: TGTGCCAGCACATGGACCGGACACAGCAATGAGCAGTTCTTC. Its protein is CASTWTGHSNEQFF.

The genes are TRBV11-3 and TRBJ2-1, with D possibly matching TRBD2 (6 bases). V was trimmed by 4 bases and J by 7 bases, leaving 11 bases between them. CDR1 is SGHNT and CDR2 is YENEEA in the germline V gene. This CDR3 contains 13 residues. This chain's CDR3 is CASSSGLPNEQFF. CDR3 bases: TGTGCCAGCAGCTCGGGACTCCCGAATGAGCAGTTCTTC.

This chain uses TRBV7-9 with TRBJ2-7; D is possibly TRBD1 (6 bases). The CDR3 is made up of 13 amino acids. V dropped 3 bases and J dropped 3 bases, with 9 bases sitting between them. Germline loops: CDR1 SEHNR, CDR2 FQNEAQ (reference sequence). DNA for the CDR3: TGTGCCAGCAGCTTCGGGACAAACTACGAGCAGTACTTC. It encodes CASSFGTNYEQYF.

V gene TRBV21-1 combines with J gene TRBJ2-7; TRBD2, the table's D call, lacks a check against the DNA. TRBV21-1 is noted as a pseudogene. The CDR3 has 15 residues. CDR3 loop: CASKVGLAGGHEQYF. DNA of the CDR3: TGTGCCAGCAAGGTAGGACTAGCGGGAGGCCACGAGCAGTACTTC.